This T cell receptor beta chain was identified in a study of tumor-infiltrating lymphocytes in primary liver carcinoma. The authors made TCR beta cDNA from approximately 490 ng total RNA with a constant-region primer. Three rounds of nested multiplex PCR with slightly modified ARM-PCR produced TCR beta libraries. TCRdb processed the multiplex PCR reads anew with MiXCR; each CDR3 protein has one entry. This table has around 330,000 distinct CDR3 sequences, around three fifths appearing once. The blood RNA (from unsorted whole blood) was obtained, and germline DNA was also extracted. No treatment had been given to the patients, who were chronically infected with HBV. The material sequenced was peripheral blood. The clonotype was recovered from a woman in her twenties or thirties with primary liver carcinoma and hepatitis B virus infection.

The CDR3 DNA sequence: TGTGCCAGCAGTAGGACTAGCGGGAACGAGCAGTACTTC. Translating gives CASSRTSGNEQYF. This chain connects TRBV6-5 to TRBJ2-7; 12 bases are shared with TRBD2. Per germline, CDR1 MNHEY and CDR2 SVGAGI. This CDR3 contains 13 residues. Trimming removed 5 bases from V and 5 bases from J; junction bases left unmatched: 1.